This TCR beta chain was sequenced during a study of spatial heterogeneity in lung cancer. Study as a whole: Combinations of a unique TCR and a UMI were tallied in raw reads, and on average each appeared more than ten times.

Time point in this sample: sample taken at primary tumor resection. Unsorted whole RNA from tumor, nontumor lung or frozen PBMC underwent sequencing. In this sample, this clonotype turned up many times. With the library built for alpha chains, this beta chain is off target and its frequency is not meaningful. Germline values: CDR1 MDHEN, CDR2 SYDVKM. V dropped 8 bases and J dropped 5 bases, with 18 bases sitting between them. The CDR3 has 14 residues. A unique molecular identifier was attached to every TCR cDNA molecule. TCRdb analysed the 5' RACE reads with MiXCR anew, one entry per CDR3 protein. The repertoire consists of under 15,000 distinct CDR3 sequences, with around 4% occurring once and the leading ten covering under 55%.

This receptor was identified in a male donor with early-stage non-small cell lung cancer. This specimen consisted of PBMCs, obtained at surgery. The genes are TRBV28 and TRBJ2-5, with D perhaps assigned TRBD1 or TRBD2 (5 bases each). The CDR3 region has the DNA TGTGCCAGCTTTCACGGGGACCCCCGGGAGACCCAGTACTTC. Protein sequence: CASFHGDPRETQYF.